Shown below are 15 T cell receptor beta chains from a single sample sequenced in a study of cytomegalovirus exposure and HLA in healthy donors. Both 60 Vbeta primers and 13 Jbeta primers went into the PCR. Here immunoSEQ multiplex PCR was the method, and the copy in TCRdb shows in-frame clones only, minus some. The table lists about 110,000 clones, about four fifths of them singletons. The material sequenced was PBMCs. The receptors derive from a man in his thirties or forties in good health and CMV-seropositive.

The chain links TRBV5-1 to TRBJ1-3; the match to TRBD1 covers 8 bases. Looked up from germline, CDR1 is SGHRS and CDR2 is YFSETQ. V shed 4 bases and J 0 bases; nucleotides not matched to a gene: 6. The CDR3 runs to 16 residues. The CDR3 is CASSIGQGASGNTIYF. The CDR3 DNA follows: TGCGCCAGCAGCATAGGACAGGGCGCCTCTGGAAACACCATATATTTT.

In its sample, this clone was seen a few times. The DNA of the CDR3 is TGTGCCAGCAGCCTTACAGGGAACTCGAACACTGAAGCTTTCTTT. Its protein product is CASSLTGNSNTEAFF. This chain uses TRBV5-8 with TRBJ1-1; possible D gene TRBD1, 6 bases. Trimming removed 4 bases at V and 1 base at J, with 14 bases between. Germline CDR1 SGHTS, CDR2 YDEGEE. The CDR3 has 15 residues.

V and J are TRBV2 and TRBJ1-1; TRBD1 aligns across 12 bases. Germline-derived CDR1 and CDR2 are SNHLY and FYNNEI. V dropped 5 bases and J dropped 7; count of bases not matched to a gene: 11. There are 16 residues in the CDR3. CDR3 sequence reads: CASSLAWGQGAREAFF. For the CDR3, the DNA is TGTGCCAGCAGTCTCGCCTGGGGACAGGGGGCCCGTGAAGCTTTCTTT.

The chain links TRBV4-1 to TRBJ2-1; the match to TRBD2 covers 7 bases. Germline loops: CDR1 MGHRA, CDR2 YSYEKL. The CDR3 consists of 15 residues. V was pared by 1 base and J by 4 bases, with 4 bases of the junction left unmatched. The CDR3 sequence is CASSQVGGGYNEQFF. CDR3 sequence (DNA): TGCGCCAGCAGCCAAGTCGGGGGAGGGTACAATGAGCAGTTCTTC.

This CDR3 reads CASSDGTGELSGNTIYF. The CDR3 bases are TGCGCCAGCAGTGACGGGACAGGCGAACTCTCTGGAAACACCATATATTTT. The chain combines TRBV10-2 with TRBJ1-3; 8 bases align to TRBD1. The length of the CDR3 is 17 residues. Per the germline V gene, CDR1 is WSHSY and CDR2 is SAAADI. Germline trimming cut 3 bases from V and 0 bases from J; bases unmatched to any gene: 7.

The CDR3 protein is CATARDKTVYEQYF. CDR3 nucleotides: TGTGCCACCGCACGGGACAAGACTGTCTACGAGCAGTACTTC. The V gene is TRBV15, the J gene TRBJ2-7, with D perhaps matching TRBD1 (6 bases). The CDR3 covers 14 residues. CDR1 is LNHNV and CDR2 is YYDKDF in the germline V gene (reference sequence). V was pared by 8 bases and J by 3 bases, with 17 bases between. Together with reference TRBV15 and TRBJ2-7, the CDR3 gives the full variable domain: DAMVIQNPRYQVTQFGKPVTLSCSQTLNHNVMYWYQQKSSQAPKLLFHYYDKDFNNEADTPDNFQSRRPNTSFCFLDIRSPGLGDTAMYLCATARDKTVYEQYFGPGTRLTVT.

V and J are TRBV5-6 and TRBJ1-1, with D unresolved. Trimming stripped 3 bases from V and 1 base from J, with 7 bases between. CDR3 length: 13 residues. Germline-derived CDR1 and CDR2 are SGHDT and YYEEEE. This CDR3 is CASSYRENTEAFF. In nucleotides, the CDR3 is TGTGCCAGCAGCTACCGGGAGAACACTGAAGCTTTCTTT.

The chain links TRBV4-1 to TRBJ2-7; 9 nucleotides line up with TRBD2. V lost 1 base to trimming and J lost 4 bases; unmatched junction nucleotides: 11. This CDR3 region has 17 residues. Germline CDR1 is MGHRA and CDR2 is YSYEKL. The CDR3 region is CASSQVYLGLARYEQYV. The CDR3 bases are TGCGCCAGCAGCCAAGTATATTTAGGACTAGCGCGGTACGAGCAGTACGTC.

The chain has TRBV7-2 and TRBJ2-3; the D gene is possibly TRBD2 (5 bases). Germline V gives CDR1 SGHTA, CDR2 FQGNSA. V was shortened by 2 bases and J by 10 bases, with 22 bases between the two germline ends. The CDR3 loop spans 16 amino acids. Written as DNA, the CDR3 is TGTGCCAGCAGCTTATCCCCGGGCTATGGAGGAGAAGCGCAGTATTTT. It yields the protein CASSLSPGYGGEAQYF.

The chain's CDR3 is CASSSGQGFLYGYTF. The CDR3, as DNA: TGCGCCAGCAGCTCGGGACAGGGCTTTCTCTATGGCTACACCTTC. This chain links TRBV5-1 with TRBJ1-2, with TRBD1 identical over 9 bases. Germline CDR1 SGHRS, CDR2 YFSETQ. Trimming took 3 bases from V and 4 from J; bases not matched to a gene: 7. The CDR3 extends over 15 amino acids.

Remarks on this clone: The same CDR3 arises from other DNA sequences in this sample as well. The rearrangement uses TRBV5-1 and TRBJ1-1, with a tentative D call TRBD1 (6 bases). The CDR3 length is 16 residues. Germline CDR1 is SGHRS and CDR2 is YFSETQ. Trimming cost V 6 bases and J 1 base, with 19 bases left between them. This CDR3 reads CASTSTLGGANTEAFF. The CDR3 bases are TGCGCCAGCACCTCGACCTTGGGGGGGGCGAACACTGAAGCTTTCTTT.

V usage is TRBV4-1 and J usage is TRBJ1-6, with D tentatively TRBD1 (5 bases). Deletions cut 0 bases from V and 10 bases from J, with 19 bases between. Germline CDR1 MGHRA, CDR2 YSYEKL. The CDR3 has 17 amino acids. The CDR3 spells CASSQELGQGLLSPLHF. DNA for the CDR3: TGCGCCAGCAGCCAAGAGCTTGGGCAGGGACTCCTCTCACCCCTCCACTTT.

This clone came up once. The genes are TRBV6-5 and TRBJ2-5; a weak D match, TRBD2 (5 bases). CDR3 size: 13 residues. Germline V gene sequence: CDR1 MNHEY, CDR2 SVGAGI. V was shortened by 4 bases and J by 2 bases, with 8 bases between the two germline ends. The CDR3 loop is CASSWTDQETQYF. In DNA, the CDR3 is TGTGCCAGCAGTTGGACTGATCAAGAGACCCAGTACTTC.

The chain combines TRBV28 with TRBJ1-4, with D perhaps TRBD1 (5 bases). The CDR3 runs to 15 residues. Germline values: CDR1 MDHEN, CDR2 SYDVKM. The V gene lost 5 bases and the J gene lost 7 bases, with 17 bases spanning the gap. The CDR3 region is CASSRPGRTLEKLFF. CDR3 coding DNA: TGTGCCAGCAGTCGTCCAGGGAGGACCCTTGAAAAACTGTTTTTT.

J is TRBJ2-1 and V is TRBV5-1, with TRBD2 as a possible D gene (5 bases). The V gene lost 3 bases and the J gene lost 1 base, with 14 bases spanning the gap. Germline V lookup: CDR1 SGHRS, CDR2 YFSETQ. The CDR3 length is 16 residues. The CDR3 DNA reads as TGCGCCAGCAGCTGGACCCTAGCTGAGTCCTACAATGAGCAGTTCTTC. It yields the protein CASSWTLAESYNEQFF.